These 20 T cell receptor beta chains originate from one sample sequenced in a study of PD-L1 blockade in urothelial cancer. Some clones are missing from TCRdb's copy, which holds only in-frame ones; the method was immunoSEQ multiplex PCR. Here the sample spans fewer than 50,000 clones, 70% to 90% being singletons. Described time point: pretreatment peripheral blood. Material: PBMCs, obtained around atezolizumab (anti-PD-L1) treatment. The receptors were gathered from a donor aged 40 or older with urothelial cancer.

J is TRBJ2-7 and V is TRBV2; tentatively, D is TRBD2 (5 bases). Trimming shortened V by 6 bases and J by 3 bases, and 6 bases separated the two germline ends. CDR1 SNHLY and CDR2 FYNNEI come from the germline V gene. The CDR3 is 11 amino acids. The CDR3 here is CASRGSYEQYF. CDR3 nucleotide sequence: TGTGCCAGCAGGGGGAGCTACGAGCAGTACTTC.

The chain combines TRBV4-3 with TRBJ2-2, with a tentative D call TRBD2 (6 bases). V was cut by 3 bases and J by 0 bases, with 17 bases left in between. Germline V gene data show CDR1 as LGHNA and CDR2 as YSLEER. The CDR3 is made up of 18 amino acids. The CDR3 here is CASSQEWTGGANTGELFF. The CDR3, as DNA: TGCGCCAGCAGCCAGGAATGGACGGGCGGGGCGAACACCGGGGAGCTGTTTTTT.

The rearrangement uses TRBV7-9 and TRBJ2-7, with 8 bases matching TRBD1. V lost 0 bases to trimming and J lost 5 bases; unmatched junction nucleotides: 9. Germline V gene lookup returns CDR1 SEHNR and CDR2 FQNEAQ (reference sequence). This CDR3 is built from 16 residues. The CDR3 nucleotides read TGTGCCAGCAGCTTAGCCCCGGGACAGGTGGAGGACGAGCAGTACTTC. Residues: CASSLAPGQVEDEQYF.

The rearrangement uses TRBV5-1 and TRBJ1-1, with D perhaps TRBD1 (5 bases). V shed 4 bases and J shed 1 base, with 11 bases lying between them. Germline lookup yields CDR1 SGHRS and CDR2 YFSETQ. The CDR3 is made up of 14 amino acids. The CDR3 DNA is TGCGCCAGCAGCCCCCAGGGCCAGAACACTGAAGCTTTCTTT. It yields the protein CASSPQGQNTEAFF.

The chain recombines TRBV4-2 with TRBJ2-5, with 9 bases lining up with TRBD1. Losses at the gene ends were 0 bases for V and 6 bases for J; bases not matched to a gene: 11. From germline, CDR1 is LGHNA and CDR2 YNFKEQ. This CDR3 spans 17 amino acids. CDR3 nucleotide sequence: TGTGCCAGCAGCCAAGACCTCGCGAGACAGGGGGTCCAGACCCAGTACTTC. This codes for CASSQDLARQGVQTQYF.

V and J are TRBV19 and TRBJ2-2; D is undetermined. Germline CDR1 is LNHDA and CDR2 is SQIVND (reference sequence). Deletions cut 5 bases from V and 5 bases from J, with 12 bases between. CDR3 size: 14 residues. CDR3 sequence reads: CASSAGRETGELFF. The CDR3 DNA is TGTGCCAGTAGTGCAGGTCGCGAGACCGGGGAGCTGTTTTTT. Drawing the rest from reference TRBV19 and TRBJ2-2, the complete variable domain is DGGITQSPKYLFRKEGQNVTLSCEQNLNHDAMYWYRQDPGQGLRLIYYSQIVNDFQKGDIAEGYSVSREKKESFPLTVTSAQKNPTAFYLCASSAGRETGELFFGEGSRLTVL.

This clone was detected only once. V and J are TRBV11-2 and TRBJ2-5; a weak D match, TRBD2 (7 bases). This CDR3 has 16 amino acids. Germline lookup yields CDR1 SGHAT and CDR2 FQNNGV. V was pared by 5 bases and J by 0 bases, with 16 bases between. DNA for the CDR3: TGTGCCAGCAGCCCCCGGGGGGCGGCGTACCAAGAGACCCAGTACTTC. Translation: CASSPRGAAYQETQYF.

The V and J genes are TRBV27 and TRBJ2-5; TRBD1 aligns across 7 bases. CDR1 and CDR2 (germline): MNHEY, SMNVEV (reference sequence). This CDR3 is built from 16 residues. V shed 6 bases, J shed 2 bases, and the junction held 12 bases outside the gene matches. CDR3 residues: CASRPRGPVIQETQYF. DNA of the CDR3: TGTGCCAGCAGACCTAGGGGGCCCGTGATTCAAGAGACCCAGTACTTC.

This clone showed up just once. The genes are TRBV19 and TRBJ1-1; D remains ambiguous. The V gene's germline CDR1 is LNHDA and CDR2 SQIVND (reference sequence). This CDR3 is built from 14 residues. Between the trimmed V and J ends, which lost 2 bases and 2 bases, there was a span of 9 bases. CDR3 sequence: CASSINPPNTEAFF. The CDR3 DNA sequence: TGTGCCAGTAGTATAAATCCCCCAAACACTGAAGCTTTCTTT.

The rearrangement joins TRBV11-2 to TRBJ2-1, with 9 bases fitting TRBD2. The CDR3 has 14 residues. J was trimmed by 6 bases and V by 5 bases; bases with no gene match: 5. CDR1 is SGHAT, CDR2 FQNNGV, per germline. The CDR3 here is CASSPGTSLNEQFF. The CDR3 DNA sequence: TGTGCCAGCAGCCCCGGGACTAGCCTCAATGAGCAGTTCTTC. Supplemented by reference TRBV11-2 and TRBJ2-1, the full variable domain reads EAGVAQSPRYKIIEKRQSVAFWCNPISGHATLYWYQQILGQGPKLLIQFQNNGVVDDSQLPKDRFSAERLKGVDSTLKIQPAKLEDSAVYLCASSPGTSLNEQFFGPGTRLTVL.

J is TRBJ2-7 and V is TRBV9, with a possible D match to TRBD2 (6 bases). Germline V lookup: CDR1 SGDLS, CDR2 YYNGEE. The length of the CDR3 is 14 residues. The V end was cut by 0 bases, the J end by 5 bases, with 12 bases between. The CDR3 region has the DNA TGTGCCAGCAGCGTAGGCGTCCCGGGGGACGAGCAGTACTTC. This gives the protein CASSVGVPGDEQYF.

The chain combines TRBV12-5 with TRBJ1-3; D not certain. The CDR3 is 13 amino acids. Germline V lookup: CDR1 LGHNT, CDR2 FRNRAP. Trimming took off 6 bases at V and 0 bases at J, with 6 bases between the two ends. The chain's CDR3 is CASGRYSGNTIYF. In DNA form, the CDR3 reads TGTGCTAGTGGGCGATACTCTGGAAACACCATATATTTT.

V usage is TRBV6-1 and J usage is TRBJ1-2; TRBD1 matches at 9 bases. Trimming at V came to 4 bases and at J to 5 bases, leaving 2 bases not matched to a gene. The CDR3 spans 13 residues. Germline loops: CDR1 MNHNS, CDR2 SASEGT. This CDR3 is CASSGQGGYGYTF. CDR3 DNA sequence: TGTGCCAGCAGTGGACAGGGGGGGTATGGCTACACCTTC.

J is TRBJ1-3 and V is TRBV18; possibly TRBD1 for D (6 bases). CDR1 is KGHSH and CDR2 is LQKENI in the germline V gene. V lost 2 bases to trimming and J lost 0 bases, with 11 bases between them. The CDR3 sequence is 16 residues long. In DNA form, the CDR3 reads TGTGCCAGCTCACCAGGGGGCAGCCCCTCTGGAAACACCATATATTTT. It translates to CASSPGGSPSGNTIYF.

The chain carries TRBV7-9 and TRBJ1-5; possible D gene TRBD1, 5 bases. Germline V gene sequence: CDR1 SEHNR, CDR2 FQNEAQ (reference sequence). The CDR3 runs 13 residues. V lost 1 base and J lost 8, with 9 bases in between. CDR3 amino acids: CASSLGGVEPQHF. CDR3 DNA: TGTGCCAGCAGCTTAGGGGGCGTAGAGCCCCAGCATTTT.

The chain links TRBV7-3 to TRBJ2-3; the match to TRBD2 covers 11 bases. Germline V CDR1 and CDR2: SGHTA, FQGTGA. Unmatched junction bases numbered 7, after V lost 5 bases and J lost 6 bases. The CDR3 extends over 15 amino acids. CDR3 nucleotide sequence: TGTGCCAGCAGCCCGAGACTAGCGGGATGGGATACGCAGTATTTT. Its translation: CASSPRLAGWDTQYF.

This clone was picked up one time. The chain couples TRBV25-1 to TRBJ1-1, with a tentative D call TRBD1 (6 bases). V was cut by 2 bases and J by 3 bases, with 13 bases left in between. Germline lookup yields CDR1 MGHDK and CDR2 SYGVNS. The CDR3 spans 15 residues. The chain's CDR3 is CASSELGAGDTEAFF. CDR3 sequence (DNA): TGTGCCAGCAGTGAACTGGGGGCTGGGGACACTGAAGCTTTCTTT.

The chain recombines TRBV5-8 with TRBJ2-7; 8 bases agree with TRBD2. The CDR3 spans 14 residues. In germline, CDR1 is SGHTS, CDR2 YDEGEE. J gave up 2 bases and V 4 bases, and 5 bases lay outside the gene matches. The CDR3 region has the DNA TGTGCCAGCAGCGGCGGGAGGTCGCCCTACGAGCAGTACTTC. Its translation: CASSGGRSPYEQYF.

The chain has TRBV27 and TRBJ1-5; TRBD1 matches 9 bases. There are 16 residues in the CDR3. Trimming at V came to 2 bases and at J to 6 bases, leaving 8 bases not matched to a gene. Germline CDR1 reads MNHEY; CDR2 reads SMNVEV (reference sequence). The CDR3 DNA reads as TGTGCCAGCAGTTTAGGCGGGGACAGGGCAGGTCAGCCCCAGCATTTT. This encodes CASSLGGDRAGQPQHF.

V and J are TRBV5-4 and TRBJ2-7; tentatively, D is TRBD2 (5 bases). Trimming left V 4 bases short and J 3 bases short, with 17 bases between. The CDR3 has 15 amino acids. CDR1 and CDR2 (germline): SGHNT, YYREEE (reference sequence). This CDR3 reads CASSPNRGAYYEQYF. The DNA for the CDR3 is TGTGCCAGCAGCCCCAACCGGGGTGCCTACTACGAGCAGTACTTC.